This T cell receptor (beta chain) is from a study of OX40 agonist ivuxolimab in advanced cancers. Turning to the study itself: Eligibility admitted prior anti-PD-1, anti-PD-L1 or anti-CTLA-4 therapy; 40% had some. Notes on the study in general: In CD8+ T cells, expanded clones were on average more numerous than in CD4+. The work left the antigen specificity of expanded peripheral T cells undetermined.

As regards this clone: As yet, its antigen is unknown.

Clones were sequenced by immunoSEQ multiplex PCR, and TCRdb holds only the in-frame ones, with some missing. The top ten clones hold about 3.6% of a sample with 35,000 to 45,000 clones, more than 75% of them seen once. This CDR3 region has 15 residues. Germline V lookup: CDR1 SGHNT, CDR2 YYREEE (reference sequence). Deletions cut 2 bases from V and 0 bases from J, with 12 bases between. The sample in question was CD4+ or CD8+ T cells sorted from blood, obtained in a trial of the OX40 agonist ivuxolimab. This receptor was identified in an adult with an advanced solid tumor such as melanoma, head and neck, liver or kidney cancer. The V and J genes are TRBV5-4 and TRBJ2-7, with D perhaps assigned TRBD1 or TRBD2 (5 bases each). In DNA form, the CDR3 reads TGTGCCAGCAGCTTAGGAGGCAGGGACTCCTACGAGCAGTACTTC. It is translated as CASSLGGRDSYEQYF.